The next 7 T cell receptor beta chains were all read from a single sample in a study of control samples from healthy donors and cancer patients. Generated by immunoSEQ multiplex PCR, the TCRdb table keeps only in-frame clones and is missing some. The table shows roughly 400,000 clones, with 80% to 95% occurring only once. The sample taken for sequencing was PBMCs. The receptors were gathered from a man aged 35 to 55 with head and neck cancer.

This chain links TRBV7-2 with TRBJ1-3; D might be TRBD1 (5 bases). The CDR3 totals 15 residues. Germline loops: CDR1 SGHTA, CDR2 FQGNSA. V dropped 3 bases and J dropped 1 base, with 10 bases sitting between them. This CDR3 is CASSFQGDSGNTIYF. The CDR3 nucleotides read TGTGCCAGCAGCTTCCAGGGTGATTCTGGAAACACCATATATTTT.

V is TRBV19 and J is TRBJ1-3; 10 nucleotides match TRBD1. The CDR3 sequence is 17 residues long. V lost 5 bases to trimming and J lost 0 bases; unmatched junction nucleotides: 7. Germline V gene sequence: CDR1 LNHDA, CDR2 SQIVND (reference sequence). DNA for the CDR3: TGTGCCAGTAGTCCTGGGACAGGGGAGCCCTCTGGAAACACCATATATTTT. The encoded protein is CASSPGTGEPSGNTIYF.

This chain connects TRBV28 to TRBJ2-7; the match to TRBD1 covers 9 bases. Trimming cost V 5 bases and J 3 bases; bases outside gene matches: 14. CDR3 length: 17 amino acids. Germline CDR1 reads MDHEN; CDR2 reads SYDVKM. DNA of the CDR3: TGTGCCAGCAGTCAAACAACTTCGGGACAGGGAAGCTACGAGCAGTACTTC. Its protein is CASSQTTSGQGSYEQYF.

The chain joins TRBV11-2 to TRBJ1-5, with D unresolved. Germline-derived CDR1 and CDR2 are SGHAT and FQNNGV. The CDR3 is 16 residues long. With 1 base removed from V and 1 base from J, the gap between germline ends came to 11 bases. The CDR3 nucleotides are TGTGCCAGCAGCTTAGGGGTAGGGAGGAGCAATCAGCCCCAGCATTTT. Its protein product is CASSLGVGRSNQPQHF.

This clone was seen only once. The chain carries TRBV6-7 and TRBJ1-5, with D perhaps TRBD1 (5 bases). TRBV6-7 is an open reading frame whose function is uncertain. Trimming pared 7 bases from V and 6 bases from J, leaving 13 bases between. The CDR3 has 13 amino acids. The chain's CDR3 is CASMAGSIQPQHF. In DNA form, the CDR3 reads TGTGCCAGCATGGCAGGGAGTATTCAGCCCCAGCATTTT.

The V gene is TRBV11-2, the J gene TRBJ2-2; a possible D gene is TRBD1 (6 bases). V was shortened by 2 bases and J by 6 bases, with 19 bases between the two germline ends. The germline gives CDR1 SGHAT, CDR2 FQNNGV. CDR3 size: 17 residues. The CDR3 is CASSLQRFRQVAGELFF. CDR3 sequence (DNA): TGTGCCAGCAGCTTACAAAGGTTCAGACAGGTCGCCGGGGAGCTGTTTTTT.

Concerning this clone itself: A read error may produce the germline difference seen at one junction end. This sample includes further DNA sequences coding for the same CDR3. The chain links TRBV7-3 to TRBJ2-5; D gene ambiguous. The CDR3 runs to 13 residues. Germline CDR1 is SGHTA and CDR2 is FQGTGA. The CDR3 bases are TGTGCCAGCAGCTTATCAGGTCAAGAGACTCAGTACTTC. Protein product: CASSLSGQETQYF.